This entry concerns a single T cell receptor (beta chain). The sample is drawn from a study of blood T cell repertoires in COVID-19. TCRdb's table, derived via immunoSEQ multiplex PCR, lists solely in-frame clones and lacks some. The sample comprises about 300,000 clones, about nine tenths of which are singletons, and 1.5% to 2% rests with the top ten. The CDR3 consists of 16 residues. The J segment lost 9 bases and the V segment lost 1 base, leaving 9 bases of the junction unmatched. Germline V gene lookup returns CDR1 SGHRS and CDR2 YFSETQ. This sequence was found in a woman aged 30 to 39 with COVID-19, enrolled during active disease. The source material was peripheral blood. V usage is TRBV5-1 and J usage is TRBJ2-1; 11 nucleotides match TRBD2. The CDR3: CASSLPLAGDPLEQFF. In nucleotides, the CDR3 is TGCGCCAGCAGCTTGCCACTAGCGGGGGACCCTCTTGAGCAGTTCTTC. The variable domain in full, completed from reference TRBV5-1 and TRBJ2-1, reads KAGVTQTPRYLIKTRGQQVTLSCSPISGHRSVSWYQQTPGQGLQFLFEYFSETQRNKGNFPGRFSGRQFSNSRSEMNVSTLELGDSALYLCASSLPLAGDPLEQFFGPGTRLTVL.